This is a list of T cell receptor beta chains from one sample in a study of breast tumors, draining lymph nodes, adjacent tissues. In TCRdb, the multiplex PCR reads were re-called with MiXCR into one record per CDR3 protein. The sample shows approximately 300,000 distinct CDR3 sequences, about 33% of them seen only once. Input material: axillary lymph node tissue. The receptor source for this set is a female donor with breast cancer. Some clones in this sample may be carry-over from other donors' samples. CDR3s include the opening cysteine and the closing phenylalanine or tryptophan. A D gene is named only where the DNA matches it firmly. Some rows mark clone size as missing; the rest say once, few, many or name a class of expanded clone.

D gene,J gene,clone size,V gene,CDR3 protein,CDR3 DNA
TRBD1,TRBJ1-2,many,TRBV5-4,CASSLPPPDRVKEGYTF,TGTGCCAGCAGCCTGCCCCCTCCGGACAGGGTGAAAGAGGGCTACACCTTC
-,TRBJ2-7,many,TRBV11-3,CASSLGEGEGGFYEQYF,TGTGCCAGCAGCTTAGGAGAGGGGGAAGGGGGATTCTACGAGCAGTACTTC
TRBD1,TRBJ2-7,many,TRBV5-8,CASSLGTVTYEQYF,TGTGCCAGCAGCTTAGGGACAGTTACCTACGAGCAGTACTTC
TRBD1,TRBJ1-4,-,TRBV2,CASSVQGAGDEKLFF,TGTGCCAGCAGTGTACAGGGGGCGGGCGATGAAAAACTGTTTTTT
-,TRBJ1-4,-,TRBV25-1,CARLSRRDEKLFF,TGTGCCAGATTATCGAGGAGGGATGAAAAACTGTTTTTT
TRBD2,TRBJ2-3,many,TRBV14,CASSQPGLAGGPPTQYF,TGTGCCAGCAGCCAACCGGGACTAGCGGGAGGGCCCCCAACGCAGTATTTT
TRBD2,TRBJ2-5,-,TRBV29-1,CSVSNSAGGAETQYF,TGCAGCGTGTCTAACTCAGCGGGAGGGGCAGAGACCCAGTACTTC
TRBD2,TRBJ2-7,many,TRBV20-1,CSASGVATSGRALYEQYF,TGCAGTGCTAGCGGGGTAGCTACAAGCGGGAGGGCGTTATACGAGCAGTACTTC
-,TRBJ2-5,many,TRBV24-1,CATSDPHQGGAETQYF,TGTGCCACCAGTGACCCACACCAGGGGGGTGCAGAGACCCAGTACTTC
TRBD2,TRBJ2-1,many,TRBV12-3/TRBV12-4,CASSPWTSGTSVGNEQFF,TGTGCCAGCAGCCCTTGGACTAGCGGGACTAGCGTGGGGAATGAGCAGTTCTTC
-,TRBJ2-7,many,TRBV11-3,CASSLRAGEQYF,TGTGCCAGCAGCTTAAGGGCGGGGGAGCAGTACTTC
-,TRBJ2-7,few,TRBV3-1,CASSQDTFSYEQYF,TGTGCCAGCTCGCAGGACACCTTCTCCTACGAGCAGTACTTC
-,TRBJ2-7,-,TRBV28,CASSVGGHEPSYEQYF,TGTGCCAGCTCCGTAGGGGGGCACGAACCTTCCTACGAGCAGTACTTC
TRBD2,TRBJ2-3,many,TRBV10-1,CASSGASGRSTDTQYF,TGCGCCAGCAGTGGGGCCAGCGGGAGGAGCACAGATACGCAGTATTTT
-,TRBJ2-7,-,TRBV12-3/TRBV12-4,CASSPPQMREQYF,TGTGCCAGCAGTCCCCCCCAAATGAGGGAGCAGTACTTC
-,TRBJ1-1,-,TRBV4-2,CASSQDLTENTEAFF,TGTGCCAGCAGCCAAGATTTGACAGAGAACACTGAAGCTTTCTTT
-,TRBJ2-5,many,TRBV24-1,CATSDSGPTGETQYF,TGTGCCACCAGTGATTCGGGGCCGACCGGAGAGACCCAGTACTTC
-,TRBJ2-5,-,TRBV24-1,CATSDLDRQETQYF,TGTGCCACCAGTGATTTGGACAGGCAAGAGACCCAGTACTTC
TRBD1,TRBJ2-7,many,TRBV6-5,CASSYQDRDREQYF,TGTGCCAGCAGTTACCAGGACAGGGATCGGGAGCAGTACTTC
-,TRBJ1-4,-,TRBV2,CASSEWATNEKLFF,TGTGCCAGCAGTGAATGGGCAACTAATGAAAAACTGTTTTTT
-,TRBJ1-2,many,TRBV5-1,CASSLDGTNYGYTF,TGCGCCAGCAGCTTGGATGGAACTAACTATGGCTACACCTTC
-,TRBJ1-3,many,TRBV12-3/TRBV12-4,CASSFWGRGGNTIYF,TGTGCCAGCAGTTTTTGGGGCAGGGGTGGAAACACCATATATTTT
-,TRBJ2-3,many,TRBV5-1,CASSFSPFSGSSTDTQYF,TGCGCCAGCAGCTTCTCCCCCTTTAGCGGTTCTAGCACAGATACGCAGTATTTT
-,TRBJ2-5,many,TRBV2,CASNEGRDKNLWETQYF,TGTGCCAGTAACGAAGGTCGCGATAAAAATTTATGGGAGACCCAGTACTTC
TRBD1,TRBJ2-6,-,TRBV7-9,CASRTGQASGANVLTF,TGTGCCAGCAGGACGGGACAGGCATCTGGGGCCAACGTCCTGACTTTC
-,TRBJ1-2,-,TRBV15,CISAPAPKGTMGYGYTF,-
TRBD2,TRBJ2-1,many,TRBV14,CASSQLPGLAGGVDEQFF,TGTGCCAGCAGCCAACTACCGGGACTAGCGGGAGGGGTCGATGAGCAGTTCTTC
-,TRBJ1-5,-,TRBV10-3,CAISGVGTGYNQPQHF,TGTGCCATCAGTGGCGTCGGGACGGGTTACAATCAGCCCCAGCATTTT
TRBD1,TRBJ2-1,-,TRBV5-4,CASSLPGQGGNEQFF,TGTGCCAGCAGCTTACCGGGACAGGGGGGTAATGAGCAGTTCTTC
-,TRBJ2-2,-,TRBV11-2,CASSLDFGADTGELFF,TGTGCCAGCAGCTTAGATTTTGGAGCGGACACCGGGGAGCTGTTTTTT
TRBD2,TRBJ2-5,many,TRBV24-1,CATSDSTGGETQYF,TGTGCCACCAGTGATTCCACGGGAGGGGAGACCCAGTACTTC
TRBD2,TRBJ2-1,many,TRBV6-6,CASSYGLAGVDNEQFF,TGTGCCAGCAGTTACGGGTTAGCGGGAGTGGACAATGAGCAGTTCTTC
-,TRBJ1-2,-,TRBV12-3/TRBV12-4,CASTLGQGIGYTF,TGTGCCAGCACCCTAGGGCAGGGTATTGGCTACACCTTC
-,TRBJ2-3,-,TRBV20-1,CSARGSLDYRLTDTQYF,TGCAGTGCTAGGGGTTCCCTAGACTACCGACTCACAGATACGCAGTATTTT
-,TRBJ2-7,many,TRBV7-2,CASSLATGTLYEQYF,TGTGCCAGCAGCTTAGCAACAGGGACACTCTACGAGCAGTACTTC
-,TRBJ1-5,-,TRBV14,CASSQHSGQPQHF,TGTGCCAGCAGCCAACATAGCGGTCAGCCCCAGCATTTT
-,TRBJ1-6,many,TRBV5-1,CASNPDGDSPLHF,TGCGCCAGCAACCCCGACGGTGATTCACCCCTCCACTTT
-,TRBJ2-1,many,TRBV7-8,CASSLAQGSWNEQFF,TGTGCCAGCAGCTTAGCGCAGGGGAGTTGGAATGAGCAGTTCTTC
-,TRBJ2-2,many,TRBV4-1,CASRTTFRNTGELFF,TGCGCCAGCCGCACAACCTTCAGGAACACCGGGGAGCTGTTTTTT
TRBD1,TRBJ1-2,many,TRBV9,CASSSATGLNYGYTF,TGTGCCAGCAGCTCGGCGACAGGGTTGAACTATGGCTACACCTTC
-,TRBJ2-7,many,TRBV7-2,CASTPSPGEYEQYF,TGTGCCAGCACCCCCTCTCCGGGGGAATACGAGCAGTACTTC
TRBD2,TRBJ2-5,many,TRBV10-1,CASSPGTSLQETQYF,TGCGCCAGCAGTCCCGGGACTAGCCTCCAAGAGACCCAGTACTTC
-,TRBJ2-7,many,TRBV20-1,CSAGPLRDRGWQYF,TGCAGTGCTGGCCCGCTGAGGGACCGGGGGTGGCAGTACTTC
-,TRBJ2-3,once,TRBV15,CATKGSAGGGLYTQYF,TGTGCCACCAAAGGTTCGGCAGGGGGAGGTTTGTATACGCAGTATTTT
-,TRBJ2-7,few,TRBV3-1,CASSLRSDYEQYF,TGTGCCAGCAGCCTTAGGTCAGACTACGAGCAGTACTTC
TRBD1,TRBJ1-4,many,TRBV24-1,CATTKRRDRNEKLFF,TGTGCCACCACGAAACGCCGGGACAGGAATGAAAAACTGTTTTTT
-,TRBJ1-2,many,TRBV19,CASQPLQRLDGYTF,TGTGCCAGCCAACCCCTGCAGCGCTTAGATGGCTACACCTTC
TRBD1,TRBJ2-3,many,TRBV7-9,CASSSIPTRGRLASTDTQYF,TGTGCCAGCAGCTCCATACCCACGAGGGGGCGGCTAGCTAGCACAGATACGCAGTATTTT
TRBD1,TRBJ1-5,many,TRBV12-3/TRBV12-4,CASSQGAISNQPQHF,TGTGCCAGCAGTCAGGGGGCGATCAGCAATCAGCCCCAGCATTTT